The present entry profiles one T cell receptor (beta chain) with its context. Its antigen remains unidentified. V lost 1 base and J 7 bases, leaving 18 bases between the germline ends. The CDR3 is 16 residues long. CDR1 and CDR2 from the germline V gene are SGHAT and FQNNGV. The source of the sample is a study of vaccination effects on CD4 cells after COVID-19. Using immunoSEQ multiplex PCR, the repertoire was profiled, and TCRdb retains in-frame clones only, with some absent. The sample has under 60,000 clones, 76% seen once. CD4+ T cells specific for antigen were expanded with viral peptide pools by the ViraFEST assay before sequencing. At the end of less than 12 days of culture, CD4+ T cells were isolated. This individual contracted SARS-CoV-2 between March and December 2020, as verified by PCR. After about 2 million PBMC were placed in each well, they were cultured with approximately 9.1 IU/ml IL-2 and roughly 10 ug/ml peptides.

The chain recombines TRBV11-2 with TRBJ2-3; the D is unclear. The TCR sequence derives from a human donor who had a prior SARS-CoV-2 infection. The source material was CD4+ T cells from PBMCs cultured with HIV peptides, sampled before COVID-19 vaccination. As to subset: HIV-1 Nef peptide pool negative control/reference culture. CDR3 amino acids: CASSLVMASYGHTQYF. DNA of the CDR3: TGTGCCAGCAGCTTAGTGATGGCTAGTTATGGTCATACGCAGTATTTT.